This TCR beta chain is from a study of post-analysis software for immune sequencing data. Study information: The disease courses spanned relapsing-remitting, secondary progressive and progressive-relapsing forms of multiple sclerosis.

TCR beta libraries were prepared from cDNA with unique molecular identifiers. TCRdb recomputed calls from the PCR reads with MiXCR, one row per CDR3 protein. The sample carries 180,000 or so distinct CDR3 sequences, around 29% recorded once. Whole-study results and caveats: Batch-mates among the samples co-clustered strongly by F measure. TRBV5-6, TRBV5-1 and TRBV20-1 belonged to a set of about 5 TRBV segments that were more frequent in patients than controls.

Concerning this clonotype itself: Its antigen is undetermined.

The J segment lost 4 bases and the V segment lost 1 base, leaving 5 bases of the junction unmatched. The CDR3 totals 15 residues. Sequenced sample: blood. This sequence originates from a girl aged 2-17 years with multiple sclerosis. The chain couples TRBV12-3 or TRBV12-4 to TRBJ1-1, with TRBD1 identical over 8 bases. The CDR3 sequence is CASSLVQGALTEAFF. CDR3 in DNA: TGTGCCAGCAGTTTAGTCCAGGGGGCCCTCACTGAAGCTTTCTTT.